This TCR beta chain was identified in a study of molecular identifiers for immune sequencing clone quantification. Libraries from naive CD8 cells were generated from about 20,000 to 1,000,000 sorted cells (with 10%, 30% or 50% RNA). TCRdb independently ran MiXCR on the PCR reads; one entry per CDR3 protein. In the table there are thousands of distinct CDR3 sequences, 14% of which are singletons. The CDR3 is 16 residues long. Trimming at V came to 5 bases and at J to 8 bases, leaving 14 bases not matched to a gene. The V gene's germline CDR1 is SGHTA and CDR2 FQGTGA. This clonotype originated in a human donor in good health. Some libraries in this study had Jurkat cell RNA spiked in. The sequencing input was naive CD8+ T cells from blood, with Jurkat cell RNA spiked in. The sample's subset: FACS-sorted CD8+CD4-CCR7+CD45RA+ naive T cells. The J gene is TRBJ2-1, the V gene TRBV7-3, with 8 bases fitting TRBD2. Here the CDR3 DNA reads TGTGCCAGCAGCCACCCACCAACGGGGGGGTACGATGAGCAGTTCTTC. Translating it yields CASSHPPTGGYDEQFF.